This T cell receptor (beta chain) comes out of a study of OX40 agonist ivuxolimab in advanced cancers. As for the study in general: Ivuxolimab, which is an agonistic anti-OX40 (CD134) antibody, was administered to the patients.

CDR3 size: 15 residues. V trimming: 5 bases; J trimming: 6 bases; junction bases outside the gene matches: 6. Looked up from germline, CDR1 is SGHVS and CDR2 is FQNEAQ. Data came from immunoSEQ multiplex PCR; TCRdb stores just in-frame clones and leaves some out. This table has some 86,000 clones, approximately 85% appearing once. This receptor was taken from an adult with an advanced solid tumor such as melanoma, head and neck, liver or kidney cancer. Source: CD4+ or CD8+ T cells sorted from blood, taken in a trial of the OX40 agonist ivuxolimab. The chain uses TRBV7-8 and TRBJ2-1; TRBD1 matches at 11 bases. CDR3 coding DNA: TGTGCCAGCAGCCCAGAGGGACAGGGGGGCAATGAGCAGTTCTTC. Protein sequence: CASSPEGQGGNEQFF.